Each of the 6 T cell receptor beta chains below was sequenced from the same sample in a study of T cell repertoires in cytomegalovirus infection. Their antigens remain unidentified. One entry per CDR3 protein results from TCRdb running MiXCR on the reads. The sample includes about 570,000 distinct CDR3 sequences, 40% of them seen just once. The sample in question was cultured PBMCs, obtained from culture after CMV antigen stimulation. These receptors were taken from a human donor in good health (CMV status not recorded). Some clones in this sample may be carry-over from other donors' samples.

The J gene is TRBJ1-1, the V gene TRBV28; D perhaps matches TRBD1 (6 bases). Trimming took off 2 bases at V and 1 base at J, with 11 bases between the two ends. The CDR3 loop spans 15 amino acids. The germline CDR1 and CDR2 sequences are MDHEN and SYDVKM. The CDR3 DNA reads as TGTGCCAGCAGTTTAAGGGGGATTGGGAACACTGAAGCTTTCTTT. This codes for CASSLRGIGNTEAFF.

The V call is TRBV6-2 or TRBV6-3, the J call TRBJ2-4, with 12 bases aligning to TRBD1. Trimming took 5 bases from V and 2 from J; bases not matched to a gene: 7. This CDR3 comprises 17 residues. CDR1 is MNHEY, CDR2 SVGEGT, per germline. CDR3 DNA sequence: TGTGCCAGCAGTGCCGGGACAGGGGGCGACACCAAAAACATTCAGTACTTC. Encoded protein: CASSAGTGGDTKNIQYF.

V is TRBV20-1 and J is TRBJ2-4; D unresolved. Per the germline V gene, CDR1 is DFQATT and CDR2 is SNEGSKA (reference sequence). V was cut by 4 bases and J by 5 bases, with 18 bases left in between. This CDR3 has 15 amino acids. The CDR3, as DNA: TGCAGTGCTACCCAGGCAGCTCAGGTTGAAAACATTCAGTACTTC. Protein product: CSATQAAQVENIQYF.

V gene TRBV15 combines with J gene TRBJ1-5; TRBD1 matches 7 bases. V shed 3 bases and J 3 bases; nucleotides not matched to a gene: 5. Per germline, CDR1 LNHNV and CDR2 YYDKDF (reference sequence). The CDR3 has 15 amino acids. The CDR3 is CATSRRDRLNQPQHF. CDR3 nucleotides: TGTGCCACCAGCAGGCGGGACAGACTCAATCAGCCCCAGCATTTT. Using reference TRBV15 and TRBJ1-5 for the parts outside the CDR3, the full variable domain is DAMVIQNPRYQVTQFGKPVTLSCSQTLNHNVMYWYQQKSSQAPKLLFHYYDKDFNNEADTPDNFQSRRPNTSFCFLDIRSPGLGDTAMYLCATSRRDRLNQPQHFGDGTRLSIL.

The chain combines TRBV12-5 with TRBJ2-7, with 7 bases that match TRBD2. Germline values: CDR1 LGHNT, CDR2 FRNRAP. This CDR3 has 16 amino acids. J gave up 7 bases and V 0 bases, and 12 bases lay outside the gene matches. CDR3 DNA: TGTGCTAGTGGTTTGGTAGTTCGCGCGGGAGTCGGGGAGCAGTACTTC. This encodes CASGLVVRAGVGEQYF.

This clonotype was seen more than once but under ten times. CDR3 sequence (DNA): TGTGCCAGCACTAGGGACCCCCGCGGAGAGACCCAGTACTTC. Its protein is CASTRDPRGETQYF. This chain uses TRBV7-9 with TRBJ2-5, with D perhaps given as TRBD1 or TRBD2 (5 bases each). Trimming removed 7 bases at V and 4 bases at J, with 16 bases between. The CDR3 covers 14 residues. Germline CDR1 SEHNR, CDR2 FQNEAQ (reference sequence).